Below are 7 T cell receptor beta chains sequenced from a single sample in a study of beta chain features in type 1 diabetes. Study-level findings and limits: Moderately but significantly shorter TCRB CDR3s were found in Type 1 diabetes patients in all four CD4+ subsets.

No antigen has been identified for these receptors. Sequencing targeted expressed TCRB transcripts, as all isolated RNA had been reverse transcribed. TCRdb's copy holds only in-frame clones and misses some; the assay was immunoSEQ multiplex PCR. The sample lists roughly 290,000 clones, 15% seen once, with approximately 0.015% in the top ten. The sample taken for sequencing was naive CD4+ T cells from blood. These receptors came from a man younger than 35 with type 1 diabetes.

This clone was detected only a few times. J is TRBJ2-1 and V is TRBV29-1, with 14 bases fitting TRBD2. The CDR3 is 17 residues long. Germline V CDR1 and CDR2: SQVTM, ANQGSEA. Trimming took 8 bases from V and 8 from J; bases not matched to a gene: 17. This CDR3 reads CSLNLLNRTSGRHEQFF. The CDR3, as DNA: TGCAGCTTGAACCTATTGAATCGGACTAGCGGGAGGCATGAGCAGTTCTTC.

This clone has just a few counts. V and J are TRBV5-1 and TRBJ2-1; D might be TRBD2 (6 bases). The germline V and J ends were trimmed by 0 bases and 6 bases, with 10 bases remaining between them. Germline V gene data show CDR1 as SGHRS and CDR2 as YFSETQ. The CDR3 contains 14 residues. CDR3 nucleotides: TGCGCCAGCAGCTTGGTGGTGGGAGGCAATGAGCAGTTCTTC. This codes for CASSLVVGGNEQFF. Full variable domain (missing parts from reference TRBV5-1 and TRBJ2-1): KAGVTQTPRYLIKTRGQQVTLSCSPISGHRSVSWYQQTPGQGLQFLFEYFSETQRNKGNFPGRFSGRQFSNSRSEMNVSTLELGDSALYLCASSLVVGGNEQFFGPGTRLTVL.

This clone appeared a few times. The chain carries TRBV5-4 and TRBJ1-2; D perhaps matches TRBD1 (5 bases). V was cut by 3 bases and J by 4 bases, with 16 bases left in between. There are 15 residues in the CDR3. CDR1 SGHNT and CDR2 YYREEE come from the germline V gene (reference sequence). The CDR3 here is CASSSDTQGIYGYTF. The DNA of the CDR3 is TGTGCCAGCAGCTCAGACACCCAGGGAATCTATGGCTACACCTTC.

This clone was observed a handful of times. J is TRBJ1-5 and V is TRBV5-1, with TRBD1 as a possible D gene (5 bases). CDR3 length equals 15 residues. Germline V gene data show CDR1 as SGHRS and CDR2 as YFSETQ. V dropped 5 bases and J dropped 6 bases, with 18 bases sitting between them. The CDR3 nucleotides read TGCGCCAGCAGTCCAGGAACAGGTCTAAGTCAGCCCCAGCATTTT. Translated, it gives CASSPGTGLSQPQHF. Full variable domain (remainder filled in from reference TRBV5-1 and TRBJ1-5): KAGVTQTPRYLIKTRGQQVTLSCSPISGHRSVSWYQQTPGQGLQFLFEYFSETQRNKGNFPGRFSGRQFSNSRSEMNVSTLELGDSALYLCASSPGTGLSQPQHFGDGTRLSIL.

This clone occurred a few times. This chain uses TRBV29-1 with TRBJ2-5; 15 bases are a match to TRBD2. After removal of 4 bases from V and 7 bases from J, the junction contained 1 base not matched to a gene. The length of the CDR3 is 13 residues. Germline assignment: CDR1 SQVTM and CDR2 ANQGSEA. CDR3 sequence reads: CSVGTSGGVTQYF. The CDR3 DNA reads TGCAGCGTTGGGACTAGCGGGGGGGTGACCCAGTACTTC.

The chain couples TRBV25-1 to TRBJ2-7; TRBD1 is a possible D gene (6 bases). The CDR3 totals 12 residues. The V gene's germline CDR1 is MGHDK and CDR2 SYGVNS. The V gene lost 2 bases and the J gene lost 6 bases, with 8 bases spanning the gap. Written as DNA, the CDR3 is TGTGCCAGCAGTGAACGAGGGGGCGAGCAGTACTTC. Translating gives CASSERGGEQYF.

This sequence joins TRBV9 and TRBJ2-7; 7 bases fit TRBD2. The germline gives CDR1 SGDLS, CDR2 YYNGEE. V trimming: 3 bases; J trimming: 0 bases; junction bases outside the gene matches: 6. The CDR3 is made up of 15 amino acids. As DNA, the CDR3 is TGTGCCAGCAGCGCCAGGGACTACAGCTCCTACGAGCAGTACTTC. As protein: CASSARDYSSYEQYF.